This T cell receptor beta chain was captured in a study of beta chain features in type 1 diabetes (dated by TCRdb to 2017 to 2018). Regarding the complete study: Mean age, gender distribution, total cell number and subset yield were not different between patients and healthy donors. A total of roughly 110 million sorted cells were examined across all samples, and the number of cells per subset was strongly correlated with RNA yield. Regulatory and stem cell-like memory subsets were obtained from only 8 patients and about 8 healthy donors, while naive and central memory subsets were obtained from all 30 or so donors. In the study, TCRB repertoires of sorted circulating CD4+ T cell subsets from recently diagnosed type 1 diabetes patients were compared with those of matched healthy donors. Broader findings and caveats from the paper: Type 1 diabetes patients showed a moderate but significant shortening of TCRB CDR3 length in all four CD4+ subsets. Naive, central memory and regulatory TCRB repertoires appeared to be more similar among patients than among healthy donors. Fewer insertions and more nucleotide deletions at VDJ recombination sites were observed in patients with type 1 diabetes, implying thymic rearrangement abnormalities. Sequencing cDNA rather than genomic DNA could over-represent highly expressing activated cells, although activation and CD3 levels did not differ between groups. Shorter templates might be favored by PCR, yet because patient and control samples were amplified and corrected together, any such skew would affect both groups equally. Because small numbers of individuals were included in the HLA sub-analyses, any influence of HLA type on TCRB rearrangement was left unresolved.

This clone was detected a few times. The clone's antigen remains unknown. There are no base qualities to consult, and no much larger clone falls within one base. The CDR3 runs 12 residues from the cysteine to the phenylalanine. Only the CDR3 portion is preserved as DNA: 36 bases, with reading frame beginning at the first base. Trimming removed 6 bases from V and 7 bases from J, leaving 7 bases between the germline ends. The germline V gene (reference sequence) yields LNHNV for CDR1 and YYDKDF for CDR2. From each donor, a single peripheral blood sample of around 120 mL on average was drawn into heparinised tubes. A BD FACSAria II was used to sort naive, central memory, regulatory and stem cell-like memory CD4+ T cells with a panel that included CD45RO, CCR7, CD25, CD127, CD95 and CD27. A purity above 98% was achieved for all sorted populations. PBMCs were separated immediately by Lymphoprep density gradient centrifugation and were stained directly, without being cultured. Samples were stained and sorted in pairs, with one healthy donor and one patient per experiment, so that batch effects were minimized.

The entire amount of isolated RNA was reverse transcribed using the High Capacity cDNA Reverse Transcription Kit, so the sequenced TCRB transcripts were expressed ones. Naive, central memory and regulatory T cell samples underwent deep immunoSEQ sequencing, averaging about 3.57 million total reads per sample. After sorted cells were lysed in RLT buffer, RNA was extracted with DNase-treated RNeasy Micro or Mini kits, with the choice depending on cell number. Each cell subset was processed on its own to prevent cross-contamination, while patient and healthy donor samples were processed together. The immunoSEQ multiplex PCR was used to amplify TCRB sequences from cDNA, yielding 87-bp fragments that span the CDR3 region. Sequencing of the amplicons was performed on the Illumina HiSeq platform. In the original analysis: PCR bias was corrected computationally using synthetic template baselines, and reads within Hamming distance 2 were collapsed, with unmergeable singletons discarded. By aligning reads against IMGT, V, D and J genes, CDR3 length, and insertions or deletions at six rearrangement sites were assigned. Clonotype counts were normalized to sorted cell number within each subset before computing true diversity and Gini coefficients with the tcR R package. Repertoire sharing was quantified using the overlap coefficient calculated on TCRB nucleotide sequences. As a proxy for the pre-selection repertoire, out-of-frame TCRB sequences from naive cells were analyzed. What TCRdb holds here is the immuneACCESS table cut down to in-frame rearrangements. Part of the clones is not present; checked against another copy, under half of the missing clones reflect an unresolved V gene, and the others are unexplained. The DNA was the basis for D and trimming; V, J and clone size are from that table. Here the sample has 600,000 to 700,000 clones; about an eighth occur a single time. The ten largest clones represent about 0.02% of the sample.

The sequenced material came from naive CD4+ T cells from blood. The cell subset or site label corresponds to: true naive CD4+ T cells. Recombination linked TRBV15 to TRBJ1-6, and TRBD1 may be the D gene, going by 5 matching bases. The clonotype was recovered from a young man with type 1 diabetes. For the CDR3, the sequence is CATRDTNSPLHF. Read as DNA, the sequence is TGTGCCACCAGGGACACCAATTCACCCCTCCACTTT.